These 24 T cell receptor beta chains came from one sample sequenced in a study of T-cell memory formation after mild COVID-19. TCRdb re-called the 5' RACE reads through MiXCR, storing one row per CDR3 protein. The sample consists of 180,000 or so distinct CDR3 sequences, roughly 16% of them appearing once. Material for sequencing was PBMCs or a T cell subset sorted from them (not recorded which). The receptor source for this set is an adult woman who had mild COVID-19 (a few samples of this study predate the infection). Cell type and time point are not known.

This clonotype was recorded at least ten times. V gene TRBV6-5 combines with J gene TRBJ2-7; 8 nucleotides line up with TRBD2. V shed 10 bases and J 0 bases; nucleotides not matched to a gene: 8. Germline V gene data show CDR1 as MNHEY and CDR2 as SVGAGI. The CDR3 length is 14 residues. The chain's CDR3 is CATRVAGSSYEQYF. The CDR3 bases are TGTGCCACCCGGGTAGCGGGGAGCTCCTACGAGCAGTACTTC.

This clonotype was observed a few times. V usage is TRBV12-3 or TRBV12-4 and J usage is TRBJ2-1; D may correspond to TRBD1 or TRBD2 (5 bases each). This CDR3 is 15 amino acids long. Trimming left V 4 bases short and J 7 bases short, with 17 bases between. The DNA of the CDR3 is TGTGCCAGCAGTTCGATCGGGGCCGTTACTAATGAGCAGTTCTTC. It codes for CASSSIGAVTNEQFF.

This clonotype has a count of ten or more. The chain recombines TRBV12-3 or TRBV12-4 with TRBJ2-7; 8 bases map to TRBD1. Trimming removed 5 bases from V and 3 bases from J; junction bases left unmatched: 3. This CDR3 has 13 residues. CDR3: CASSHGQGYEQYF. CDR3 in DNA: TGTGCCAGCAGTCATGGACAGGGCTACGAGCAGTACTTC.

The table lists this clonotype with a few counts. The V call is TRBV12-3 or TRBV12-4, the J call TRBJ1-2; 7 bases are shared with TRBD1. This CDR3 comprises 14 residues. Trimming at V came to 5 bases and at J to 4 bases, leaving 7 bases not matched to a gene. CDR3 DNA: TGTGCCAGCAGTACAACAGGGGACTTCTATGGCTACACCTTC. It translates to CASSTTGDFYGYTF.

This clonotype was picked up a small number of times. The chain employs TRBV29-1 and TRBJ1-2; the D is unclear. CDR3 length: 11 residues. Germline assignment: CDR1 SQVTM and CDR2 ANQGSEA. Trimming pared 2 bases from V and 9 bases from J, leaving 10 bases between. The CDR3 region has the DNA TGCAGCGTTGAACGCGCGGGGAGCTACACCTTC. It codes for CSVERAGSYTF. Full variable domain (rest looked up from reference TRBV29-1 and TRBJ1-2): SAVISQKPSRDICQRGTSLTIQCQVDSQVTMMFWYRQQPGQSLTLIATANQGSEATYESGFVIDKFPISRPNLTFSTLTVSNMSPEDSSIYLCSVERAGSYTFGSGTRLTVV.

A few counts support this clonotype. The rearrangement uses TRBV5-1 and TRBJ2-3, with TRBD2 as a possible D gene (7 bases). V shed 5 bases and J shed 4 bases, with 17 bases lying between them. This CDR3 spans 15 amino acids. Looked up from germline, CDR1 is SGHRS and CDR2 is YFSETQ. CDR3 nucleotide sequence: TGCGCCAGCAGTCGGGGGGCCAGAGGGGCAGATACGCAGTATTTT. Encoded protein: CASSRGARGADTQYF. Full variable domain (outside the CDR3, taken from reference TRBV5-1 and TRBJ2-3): KAGVTQTPRYLIKTRGQQVTLSCSPISGHRSVSWYQQTPGQGLQFLFEYFSETQRNKGNFPGRFSGRQFSNSRSEMNVSTLELGDSALYLCASSRGARGADTQYFGPGTRLTVL.

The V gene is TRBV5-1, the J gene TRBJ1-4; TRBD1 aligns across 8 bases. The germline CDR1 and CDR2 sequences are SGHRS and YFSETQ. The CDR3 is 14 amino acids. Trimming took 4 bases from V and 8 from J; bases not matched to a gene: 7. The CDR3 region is CASSPMDREEKLFF. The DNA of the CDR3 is TGCGCCAGCAGCCCCATGGACAGGGAGGAAAAACTGTTTTTT. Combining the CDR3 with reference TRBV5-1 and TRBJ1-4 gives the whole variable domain KAGVTQTPRYLIKTRGQQVTLSCSPISGHRSVSWYQQTPGQGLQFLFEYFSETQRNKGNFPGRFSGRQFSNSRSEMNVSTLELGDSALYLCASSPMDREEKLFFGSGTQLSVL.

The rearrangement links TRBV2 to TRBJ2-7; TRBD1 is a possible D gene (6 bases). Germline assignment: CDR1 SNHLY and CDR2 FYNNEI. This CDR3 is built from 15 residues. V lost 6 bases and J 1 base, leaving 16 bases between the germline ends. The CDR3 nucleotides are TGTGCCAGCAGCCCCACAGGGTTCGGGTCCTACGAGCAGTACGTC. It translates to CASSPTGFGSYEQYV.

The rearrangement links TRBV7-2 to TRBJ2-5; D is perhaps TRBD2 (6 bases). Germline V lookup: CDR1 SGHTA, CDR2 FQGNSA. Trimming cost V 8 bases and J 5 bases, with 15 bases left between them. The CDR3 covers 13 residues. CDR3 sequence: CASSLGRRETQYF. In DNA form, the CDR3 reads TGTGCCAGCTCCCTGGGGAGGAGGGAGACCCAGTACTTC.

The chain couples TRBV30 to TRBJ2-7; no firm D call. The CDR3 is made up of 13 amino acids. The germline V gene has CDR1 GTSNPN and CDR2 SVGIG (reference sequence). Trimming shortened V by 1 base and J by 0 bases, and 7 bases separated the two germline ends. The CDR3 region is CAWSGLLSYEQYF. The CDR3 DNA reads TGTGCCTGGAGTGGACTCCTCTCCTACGAGCAGTACTTC.

The CDR3 spells CASSLGQEIEAFF. In nucleotides, the CDR3 is TGTGCCAGCAGTTTAGGACAGGAGATTGAAGCTTTCTTT. The chain combines TRBV12-3 or TRBV12-4 with TRBJ1-1; possible D gene TRBD1, 6 bases. CDR3 length: 13 residues. V was clipped by 1 base and J by 7 bases, with 10 bases between them.

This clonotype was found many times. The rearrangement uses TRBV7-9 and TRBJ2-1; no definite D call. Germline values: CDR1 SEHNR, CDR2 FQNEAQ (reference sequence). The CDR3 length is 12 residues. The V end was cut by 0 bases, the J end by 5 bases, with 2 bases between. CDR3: CASSLADNEQFF. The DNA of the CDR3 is TGTGCCAGCAGCTTAGCGGACAATGAGCAGTTCTTC.

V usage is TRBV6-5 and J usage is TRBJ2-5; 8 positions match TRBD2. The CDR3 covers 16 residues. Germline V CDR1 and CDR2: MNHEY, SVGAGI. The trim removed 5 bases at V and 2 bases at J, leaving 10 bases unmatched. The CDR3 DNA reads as TGTGCCAGCAGTCCTGGGCGGGGGGTGGCTCAAGAGACCCAGTACTTC. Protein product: CASSPGRGVAQETQYF.

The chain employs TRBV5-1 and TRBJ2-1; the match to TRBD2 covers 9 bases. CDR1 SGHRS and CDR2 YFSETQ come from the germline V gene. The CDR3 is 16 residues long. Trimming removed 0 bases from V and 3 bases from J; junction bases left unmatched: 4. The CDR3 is CASSLVAGEIYNEQFF. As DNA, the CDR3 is TGCGCCAGCAGCTTGGTAGCGGGGGAGATCTACAATGAGCAGTTCTTC. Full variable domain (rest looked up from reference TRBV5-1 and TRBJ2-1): KAGVTQTPRYLIKTRGQQVTLSCSPISGHRSVSWYQQTPGQGLQFLFEYFSETQRNKGNFPGRFSGRQFSNSRSEMNVSTLELGDSALYLCASSLVAGEIYNEQFFGPGTRLTVL.

CDR3: CASSPLGLADTSTDTQYF. The DNA of the CDR3 is TGTGCCAGCTCACCGCTGGGACTAGCGGATACTAGCACAGATACGCAGTATTTT. The chain employs TRBV18 and TRBJ2-3, with 11 positions matching TRBD2. V gave up 3 bases and J gave up 0 bases; unmatched junction bases: 8. The germline V gene encodes CDR1 KGHSH and CDR2 LQKENI. CDR3 length: 18 amino acids.

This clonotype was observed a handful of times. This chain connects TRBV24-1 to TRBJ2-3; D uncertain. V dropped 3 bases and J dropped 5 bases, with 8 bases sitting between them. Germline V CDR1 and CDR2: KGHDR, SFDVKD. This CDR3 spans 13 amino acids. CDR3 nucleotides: TGTGCCACCAGTGATCGCAACGTAGATACGCAGTATTTT. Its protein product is CATSDRNVDTQYF.

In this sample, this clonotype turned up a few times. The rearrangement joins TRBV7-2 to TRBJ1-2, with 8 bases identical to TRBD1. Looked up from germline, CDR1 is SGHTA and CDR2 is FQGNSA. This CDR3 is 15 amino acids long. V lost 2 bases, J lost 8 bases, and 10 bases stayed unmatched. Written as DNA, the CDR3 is TGTGCCAGCAGCTTATGGCGGCAGGGGGCGCGCGGCTACACCTTC. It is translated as CASSLWRQGARGYTF.

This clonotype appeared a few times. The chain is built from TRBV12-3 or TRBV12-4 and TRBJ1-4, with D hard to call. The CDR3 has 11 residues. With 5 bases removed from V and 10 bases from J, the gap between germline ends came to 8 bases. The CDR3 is CASSLGIKLFF. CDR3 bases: TGTGCCAGCAGTCTCGGGATAAAACTGTTTTTT.

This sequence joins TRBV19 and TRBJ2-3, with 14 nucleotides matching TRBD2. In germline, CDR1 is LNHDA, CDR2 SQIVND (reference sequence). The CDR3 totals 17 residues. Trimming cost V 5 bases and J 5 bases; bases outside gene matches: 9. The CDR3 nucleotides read TGTGCCAGTAGTCTCGGACTAGCGGGAGGAGGTGGAGATACGCAGTATTTT. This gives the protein CASSLGLAGGGGDTQYF.

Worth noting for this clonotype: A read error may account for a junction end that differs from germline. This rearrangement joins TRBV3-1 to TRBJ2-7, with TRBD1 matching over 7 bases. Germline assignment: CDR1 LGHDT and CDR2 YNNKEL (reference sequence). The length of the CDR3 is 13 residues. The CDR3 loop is CASSQGFRDRRKF. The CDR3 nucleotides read TGTGCCAGCAGCCAAGGTTTCCGGGACAGAAGAAAATTC.

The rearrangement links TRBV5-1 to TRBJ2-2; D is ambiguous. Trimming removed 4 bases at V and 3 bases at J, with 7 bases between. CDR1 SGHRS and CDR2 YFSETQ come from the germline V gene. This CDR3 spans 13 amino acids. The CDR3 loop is CASSTGHTGELFF. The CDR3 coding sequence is TGCGCCAGCAGCACTGGGCACACCGGGGAGCTGTTTTTT.

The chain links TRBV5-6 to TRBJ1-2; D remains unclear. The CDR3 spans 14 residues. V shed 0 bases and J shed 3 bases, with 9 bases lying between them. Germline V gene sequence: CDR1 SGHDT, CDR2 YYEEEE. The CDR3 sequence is CASSLEGMDYGYTF. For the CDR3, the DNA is TGTGCCAGCAGCTTGGAGGGTATGGACTATGGCTACACCTTC.

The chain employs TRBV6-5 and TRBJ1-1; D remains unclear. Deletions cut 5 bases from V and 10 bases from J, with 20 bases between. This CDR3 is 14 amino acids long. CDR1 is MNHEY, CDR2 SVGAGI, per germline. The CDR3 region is CASSRRNHGSVAFF. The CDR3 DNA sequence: TGTGCCAGCAGTCGACGAAACCACGGGAGTGTAGCTTTCTTT.

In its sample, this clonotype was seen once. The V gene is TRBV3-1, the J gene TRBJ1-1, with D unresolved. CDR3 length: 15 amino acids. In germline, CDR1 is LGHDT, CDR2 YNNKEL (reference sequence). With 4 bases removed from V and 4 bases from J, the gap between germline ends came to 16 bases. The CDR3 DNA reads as TGTGCCAGCAGCCCAGGAACGGGCGAGGCCACTGAAGCTTTCTTT. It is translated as CASSPGTGEATEAFF.